This T cell receptor (beta chain) was sequenced in a study of neoadjuvant anti-PD-1 for oral cavity cancer. At the level of the study: Patients mostly received three to four biweekly nivolumab doses at 3 mg/kg before surgery. Study-wide points: Larger post-treatment preexisting tumor clones tracked with greater tumor shrinkage.

Profiling relied on immunoSEQ multiplex PCR, and the TCRdb table lists in-frame clones only, not all of them. The data contain some 22,000 clones, under 30% of them singletons. The sample's time point: after neoadjuvant nivolumab, at surgical resection. Cohort: HPV-negative, locally advanced oral cavity squamous cell carcinoma patients. This CDR3 spans 14 amino acids. V was cut by 4 bases and J by 7 bases, with 17 bases left in between. Germline CDR1 SGHDT, CDR2 YYEEEE. This clone has at least ten counts. Its antigen is undetermined. This specimen was tumor tissue, taken after nivolumab (anti-PD-1) treatment. This clonotype was obtained from a person between 35 and 79 years old with oral cavity squamous cell carcinoma. The chain couples TRBV5-6 to TRBJ1-1, with TRBD1 as a possible D gene (6 bases). The DNA of the CDR3 is TGTGCCAGCAGCGGCCCGGGAGGGGGTAGTGAAGCTTTCTTT. Its protein is CASSGPGGGSEAFF.